The TCR beta chain under discussion was sequenced for a study of T cell responses to AZD1222 COVID-19 vaccine. Study conclusions and caveats: Only five to seven individuals given AZD1222 were seropositive at baseline. Mostly white British, mostly female donors; authors suggested clonal diversity may be underestimated. None of the repertoires were sampled until the peak T cell response had passed.

Regarding this clone: Its antigen is as yet unknown.

Losses at the gene ends were 3 bases for V and 5 bases for J; bases not matched to a gene: 4. The germline V gene has CDR1 SGHNT and CDR2 YENEEA. The CDR3 contains 13 residues. This table comes from immunoSEQ multiplex PCR, and its TCRdb copy is limited to in-frame clones, with some not included. Counted here are around 160,000 clones, roughly 94% occurring once; the ten biggest clones make up 1% to 1.5%. Sequences were derived from peripheral blood, sampled 28 days after the second AZD1222 dose. V gene TRBV11-3 combines with J gene TRBJ2-7; 7 bases fit TRBD1. The receptor was derived from an adult who received the AZD1222 COVID-19 vaccine. This CDR3 reads CASSLTGQDEQYF. CDR3 DNA: TGTGCCAGCAGCTTGACAGGGCAGGACGAGCAGTACTTC.